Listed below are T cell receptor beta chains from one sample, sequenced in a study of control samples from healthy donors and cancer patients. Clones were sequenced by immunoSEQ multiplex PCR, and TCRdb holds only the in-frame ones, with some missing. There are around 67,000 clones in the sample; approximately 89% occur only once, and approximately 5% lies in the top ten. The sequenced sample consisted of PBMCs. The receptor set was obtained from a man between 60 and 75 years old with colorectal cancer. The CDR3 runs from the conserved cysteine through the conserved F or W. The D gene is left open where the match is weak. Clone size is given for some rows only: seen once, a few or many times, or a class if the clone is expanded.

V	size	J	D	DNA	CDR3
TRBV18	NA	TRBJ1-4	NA	TGTGCCAGCTCACGGAACAGTAATGAAAAACTGTTTTTT	CASSRNSNEKLFF
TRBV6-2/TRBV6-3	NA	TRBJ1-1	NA	TGTGCCAGCAGTTACTATCGACGGGGGGCCCCGGGGACTGAAGCTTTCTTT	CASSYYRRGAPGTEAFF
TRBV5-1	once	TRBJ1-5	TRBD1	TGCGCCAGCAGGACAGGGCTCAATCAGCCCCAGCATTTT	CASRTGLNQPQHF
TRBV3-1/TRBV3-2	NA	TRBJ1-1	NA	TGTGCCAGCAGCCAAGGCCAGCTGAACACTGAAGCTTTCTTT	CASSQGQLNTEAFF
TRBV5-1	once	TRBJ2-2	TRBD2	TGCGCCAGCAGCTACGGGACTAGCGGGGACGGGGAGCTGTTTTTT	CASSYGTSGDGELFF
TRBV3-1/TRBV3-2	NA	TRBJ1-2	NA	TGTGCCAGCAGCCAAGATGGGTCAGTTGGTGGCTACACCTTC	CASSQDGSVGGYTF
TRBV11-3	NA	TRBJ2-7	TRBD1	TGTGCCAGAGGACAGGATCATTTCTACGAGCAGTACTTC	CARGQDHFYEQYF
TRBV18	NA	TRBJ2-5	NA	TGTGCCAGCTCACCAGGTCTCCAAGAGACCCAGTACTTC	CASSPGLQETQYF
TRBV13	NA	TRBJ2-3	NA	TGTGCCAGCAGCTTACCCGGGGACTTCCCCACAGATACGCAGTATTTT	CASSLPGDFPTDTQYF
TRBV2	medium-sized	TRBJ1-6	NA	TGTGCCAGCAGTTCGGGGGGTATAGGAAATTCACCCCTCCACTTT	CASSSGGIGNSPLHF
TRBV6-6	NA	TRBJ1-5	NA	TGTGCCAGCAGTCATGACAATCAGCCCCAGCATTTT	CASSHDNQPQHF
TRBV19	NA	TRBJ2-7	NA	TGTGCCAGTAGTGACACAGGAGTCTACGAGCAGTACTTC	CASSDTGVYEQYF
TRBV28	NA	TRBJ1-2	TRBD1	TGTGCCAGCAGTCGGGACAGGGGGCGACGTGGCTACACCTTC	CASSRDRGRRGYTF
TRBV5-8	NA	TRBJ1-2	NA	TGTGCCAGCAGCCTACGGGGATGGGACTATGGCTACACCTTC	CASSLRGWDYGYTF
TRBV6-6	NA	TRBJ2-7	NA	TGTGCCAGCAGTTATCGGGGGTACGAGCAGTACTTC	CASSYRGYEQYF
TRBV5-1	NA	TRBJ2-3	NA	TGCGCCAGCAGCCTGGGGGCAGGGGTGACAGATACGCAGTATTTT	CASSLGAGVTDTQYF
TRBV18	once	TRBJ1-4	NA	TGTGCCAGCTCACCCCAAAAGGGGGTGTGGGAAAAACTGTTTTTT	CASSPQKGVWEKLFF
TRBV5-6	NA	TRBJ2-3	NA	TGTGCCAGCAGCTTCCTAACTAGCACAGATACGCAGTATTTT	CASSFLTSTDTQYF
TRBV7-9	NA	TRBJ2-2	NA	TGTGCCAGCAGCTCACCTTCGGACACCGGGGAGCTGTTTTTT	CASSSPSDTGELFF
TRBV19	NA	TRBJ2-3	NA	TGTGCCAGTAGCCCTCGCCCGAGGGATACGCAGTATTTT	CASSPRPRDTQYF
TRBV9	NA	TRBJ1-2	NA	TGTGCCAGCAGCGTAGGAGTGGGGGGGCTCAACTATGGCTACACCTTC	CASSVGVGGLNYGYTF
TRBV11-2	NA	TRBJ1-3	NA	TGTGCCAGCAGCCGTATTACCGTAGGCGGAAACACCATATATTTT	CASSRITVGGNTIYF